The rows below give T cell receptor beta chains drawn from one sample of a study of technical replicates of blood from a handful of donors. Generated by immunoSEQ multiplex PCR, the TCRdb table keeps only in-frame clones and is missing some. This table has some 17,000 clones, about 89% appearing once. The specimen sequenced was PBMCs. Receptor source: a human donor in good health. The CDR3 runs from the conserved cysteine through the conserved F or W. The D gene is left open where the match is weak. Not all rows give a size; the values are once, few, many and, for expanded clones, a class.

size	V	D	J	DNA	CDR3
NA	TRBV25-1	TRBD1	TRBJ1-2	TGTGCCAGCAGGGAGGGCCTTCCGGGACAGGGGACCTATGGCTACACCTTC	CASREGLPGQGTYGYTF
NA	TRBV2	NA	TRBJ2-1	TGTGCCAGCACGAGGGATGGCGGCAACAATGAGCAGTTCTTC	CASTRDGGNNEQFF
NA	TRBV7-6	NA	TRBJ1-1	TGTGCCAGCAGCTTAGTTGCAGGAGGTTCTGAAGCTTTCTTT	CASSLVAGGSEAFF
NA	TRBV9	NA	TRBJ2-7	TGTGCCAGCAGCGCCAATACTCAGGGGTCCGAGCAGTACTTC	CASSANTQGSEQYF
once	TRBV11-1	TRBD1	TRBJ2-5	TGTGCCAGCAGCGGAGCGACAGGGTCGCTGATAGAGACCCAGTACTTC	CASSGATGSLIETQYF
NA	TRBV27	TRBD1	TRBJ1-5	TGTGCCAGCAGTTTCCGACCGACAGGGGATCAGCCCCAGCATTTT	CASSFRPTGDQPQHF
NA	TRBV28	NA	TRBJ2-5	TGTGCCAGCAGCTCTGAGGGAAAAAAGAAGACCCAGTACTTC	CASSSEGKKKTQYF
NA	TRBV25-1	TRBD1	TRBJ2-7	TGTGCCAGCGAGGACAGGGTCTACGAGCAGTACTTC	CASEDRVYEQYF
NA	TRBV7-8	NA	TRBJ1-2	TGTGCCAGCAGCTTAGAGGAGGCCGACTACACCTTC	CASSLEEADYTF
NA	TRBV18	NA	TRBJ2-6	TGTGCCACCCCAAACCAGGAAGGCTCTGGGGCCAACGTCCTGACTTTC	CATPNQEGSGANVLTF
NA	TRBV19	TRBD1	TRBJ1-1	TGTGCCAGTAGTCAAGACAGGGGGGACACTGAAGCTTTCTTT	CASSQDRGDTEAFF
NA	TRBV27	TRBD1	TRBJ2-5	TGTGCCAGCAGTTGGAAACCACCGGGACAGGGAGGGTTCCAAGAGACCCAGTACTTC	CASSWKPPGQGGFQETQYF
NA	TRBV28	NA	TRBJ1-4	TGTGCCAGCAGTTTAATAGGACATGGAAATGAAAAACTGTTTTTT	CASSLIGHGNEKLFF
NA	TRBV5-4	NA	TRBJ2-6	TGTGCCAGCAGCTTGGGAGCACGGGGTTCTGGGGCCAACGTCCTGACTTTC	CASSLGARGSGANVLTF
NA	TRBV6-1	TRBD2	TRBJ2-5	TGTGCCAGCAGTGAAGGGATCTTAGCGGGAGAGGAGACCCAGTACTTC	CASSEGILAGEETQYF
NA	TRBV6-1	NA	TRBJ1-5	TGTGCCAGCAGTGAGCAGAAGAGCAATCAGCCCCAGCATTTT	CASSEQKSNQPQHF
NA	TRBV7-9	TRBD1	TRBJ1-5	TGTGCCAGCAGCTTAGAGCAGGGACAGTATAGCAATCAGCCCCAGCATTTT	CASSLEQGQYSNQPQHF
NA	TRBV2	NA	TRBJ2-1	TGTGCCAGCAGCCGTGTTTCCCAGTCCCCCCTGGAGAATAATCCGCCCCTTGAGCAGTTCTTC	CASSRVSQSPLENNPPLEQFF
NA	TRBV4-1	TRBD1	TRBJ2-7	TGCGCCAGCAGCCCCGGAAGGGGACAGCCTTCCTACGAGCAGTACTTC	CASSPGRGQPSYEQYF
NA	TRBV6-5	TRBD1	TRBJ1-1	TGTGCCAGCAGTTATCGGACAGGGATTACTGAAGCTTTCTTT	CASSYRTGITEAFF
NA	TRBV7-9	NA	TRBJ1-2	TGTGCCAGCAGCTTAGCCGGAGGGCGGGGGGGGAACTATGGCTACACCTTC	CASSLAGGRGGNYGYTF
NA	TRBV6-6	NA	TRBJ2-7	TGTGCCACTATGAGAGGGAGTTCTTCCTACGAGCAGTACTTC	CATMRGSSSYEQYF